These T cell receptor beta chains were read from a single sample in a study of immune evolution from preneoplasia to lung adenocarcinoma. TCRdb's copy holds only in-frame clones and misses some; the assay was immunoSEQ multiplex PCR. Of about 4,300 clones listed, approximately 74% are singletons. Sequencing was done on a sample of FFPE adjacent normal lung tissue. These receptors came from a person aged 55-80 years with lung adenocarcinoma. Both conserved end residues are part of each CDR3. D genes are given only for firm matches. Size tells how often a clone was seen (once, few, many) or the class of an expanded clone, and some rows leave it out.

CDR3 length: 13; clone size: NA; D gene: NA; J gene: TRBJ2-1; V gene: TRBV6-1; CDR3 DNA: TGTGCCAGCAGTGCTACAGGGTACACTGAGCAGTTCTTC; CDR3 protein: CASSATGYTEQFF
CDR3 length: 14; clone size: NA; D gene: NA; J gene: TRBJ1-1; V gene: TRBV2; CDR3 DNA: TGTGCCAGCAGTGACGGTAGGGTGAACACTGAAGCTTTCTTT; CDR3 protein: CASSDGRVNTEAFF
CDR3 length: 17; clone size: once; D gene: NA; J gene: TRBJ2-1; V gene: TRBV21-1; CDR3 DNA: TGTGCCAGCAGTTTCCGTTCAGGGGGGACATCCCTGAGGGAGCAGTTCTTC; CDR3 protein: CASSFRSGGTSLREQFF
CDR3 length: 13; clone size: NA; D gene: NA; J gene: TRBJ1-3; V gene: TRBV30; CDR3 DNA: TGTGCCTGGAGTTGCCGGGCCGGAAACACCATATATTTT; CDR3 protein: CAWSCRAGNTIYF